Presented here are 10 T cell receptor beta chains from one specimen sequenced in a study of regulatory T cells in long-lasting Graves disease. Documented time point: newly diagnosed GD, antithyroid drugs for less than 3 months. After RNA was extracted from PBMCs, the TCR library was made from it. Arm-PCR with iRepertoire HTBI primers amplified the CDR3 regions for these TCR beta libraries. TCRdb ran MiXCR on the multiplex PCR reads and lists one entry per CDR3 protein. The sample has 500,000 or so distinct CDR3 sequences, around 16% seen once. The same specimen was also included in a second study, on T cells in Graves' hyperthyroidism and ophthalmopathy.

The specimen comprised peripheral blood mononuclear cells (PBMCs), sampled at new diagnosis, from a patient treated with antithyroid drugs. These receptors were taken from a woman aged 35-65 years with Graves disease.

The rearrangement uses TRBV7-9 and TRBJ2-1; 7 bases agree with TRBD1. This CDR3 has 14 residues. CDR1 is SEHNR, CDR2 FQNEAQ, per germline (reference sequence). With 5 bases clipped from V and 2 bases from J, the junction kept 3 bases outside the gene matches. The DNA for the CDR3 is TGTGCCAGCAGCGTACAGGGGACCTACAATGAGCAGTTCTTC. This encodes CASSVQGTYNEQFF.

For this clonotype: Just one base apart from a much larger clone, this may be a read error. The missing conserved phenylalanine or tryptophan at the end of this CDR3 makes a read error likely. This rearrangement joins TRBV20-1 to TRBJ1-1, with 7 bases identical to TRBD1. This CDR3 is 14 amino acids long. CDR1 DFQATT and CDR2 SNEGSKA come from the germline V gene (reference sequence). Trimming cost V 2 bases and J 4 bases; bases outside gene matches: 7. CDR3 sequence: CSARRQGLGTEAFL. CDR3 DNA sequence: TGCAGTGCTAGACGACAGGGACTTGGCACTGAAGCTTTCCTT.

This clonotype has only a few counts. CDR3 amino acids: CASSLMGLAGGGEQFF. The CDR3 nucleotides are TGTGCCAGCAGCTTAATGGGACTAGCGGGGGGCGGTGAGCAGTTCTTC. The V call is TRBV13, the J call TRBJ2-1; TRBD2 agrees at 15 bases. CDR3 length equals 16 residues. Germline CDR1 reads PRHDT; CDR2 reads FYEKMQ (reference sequence). V was pared by 2 bases and J by 9 bases, with 5 bases of the junction left unmatched.

This clonotype was observed a handful of times. It is likely a read error, because the conserved phenylalanine at the end of the CDR3 is missing. The chain employs TRBV20-1 and TRBJ2-1; possibly TRBD2 for D (5 bases). This CDR3 is 14 amino acids long. Germline CDR1 and CDR2: DFQATT and SNEGSKA (reference sequence). V lost 2 bases, J lost 0 bases, and 8 bases lay in between. The CDR3 sequence is CSARLASSYNEQFL. The DNA of the CDR3 is TGCAGTGCTAGACTAGCAAGCTCCTACAATGAGCAGTTCCTC.

The V call is TRBV10-3, the J call TRBJ1-1, with D possibly matching TRBD1 (5 bases). Trimming stripped 6 bases from V and 4 bases from J, with 6 bases between. Germline CDR1 is ENHRY and CDR2 is SYGVKD. The CDR3 contains 11 residues. The CDR3 bases are TGTGCCATCAGGGGGCTCACTGAAGCTTTCTTT. Translated: CAIRGLTEAFF.

This clonotype has ten or more counts. The chain couples TRBV30 to TRBJ2-5; D is perhaps TRBD1 (5 bases). The CDR3 is 13 amino acids. Germline loops: CDR1 GTSNPN, CDR2 SVGIG (reference sequence). V lost 0 bases to trimming and J lost 5 bases, with 10 bases between them. The CDR3 loop reads CAWSVRAGETQYF. The CDR3 nucleotides read TGTGCCTGGAGTGTACGAGCAGGGGAGACCCAGTACTTC.

This clonotype was seen a few times. The V and J genes are TRBV12-3 or TRBV12-4 and TRBJ2-2; D is possibly TRBD1 or TRBD2 (5 bases each). The CDR3 is 14 residues long. Trimming took off 0 bases at V and 6 bases at J, with 8 bases between the two ends. The CDR3 DNA is TGTGCCAGCAGTTTAGCGGGACCGGCCGGGGAGCTGTTTTTT. As protein: CASSLAGPAGELFF.

This clonotype was seen ten or more times. The V call is TRBV5-6, the J call TRBJ1-5; maybe TRBD1 (6 bases). Germline lookup yields CDR1 SGHDT and CDR2 YYEEEE. This CDR3 has 15 residues. Deletions cut 3 bases from V and 0 bases from J, with 10 bases between. The CDR3: CASSSGGLSNQPQHF. The CDR3 nucleotides are TGTGCCAGCAGCTCCGGGGGCCTTAGCAATCAGCCCCAGCATTTT.

This clonotype appeared a single time. This chain links TRBV25-1 with TRBJ1-1, with 9 bases identical to TRBD1. Trimming cost V 4 bases and J 6 bases; bases outside gene matches: 6. The CDR3 extends over 14 amino acids. Germline assignment: CDR1 MGHDK and CDR2 SYGVNS. The CDR3 loop reads CASSGYRGRAEAFF. The CDR3 DNA is TGTGCCAGCAGTGGATACAGGGGGCGGGCTGAAGCTTTCTTT.

The gene calls are TRBV5-5 and TRBJ2-7; perhaps TRBD1 as D (5 bases). The CDR3 is made up of 16 amino acids. Germline V gives CDR1 SGHKS, CDR2 YYEKEE (reference sequence). Trimming removed 2 bases from V and 3 bases from J, with 18 bases in between. CDR3 coding DNA: TGTGCCAGCAGCTTCTTCCAGGGCGTGCTTGGCTACGAGCAGTACTTC. Translation: CASSFFQGVLGYEQYF.